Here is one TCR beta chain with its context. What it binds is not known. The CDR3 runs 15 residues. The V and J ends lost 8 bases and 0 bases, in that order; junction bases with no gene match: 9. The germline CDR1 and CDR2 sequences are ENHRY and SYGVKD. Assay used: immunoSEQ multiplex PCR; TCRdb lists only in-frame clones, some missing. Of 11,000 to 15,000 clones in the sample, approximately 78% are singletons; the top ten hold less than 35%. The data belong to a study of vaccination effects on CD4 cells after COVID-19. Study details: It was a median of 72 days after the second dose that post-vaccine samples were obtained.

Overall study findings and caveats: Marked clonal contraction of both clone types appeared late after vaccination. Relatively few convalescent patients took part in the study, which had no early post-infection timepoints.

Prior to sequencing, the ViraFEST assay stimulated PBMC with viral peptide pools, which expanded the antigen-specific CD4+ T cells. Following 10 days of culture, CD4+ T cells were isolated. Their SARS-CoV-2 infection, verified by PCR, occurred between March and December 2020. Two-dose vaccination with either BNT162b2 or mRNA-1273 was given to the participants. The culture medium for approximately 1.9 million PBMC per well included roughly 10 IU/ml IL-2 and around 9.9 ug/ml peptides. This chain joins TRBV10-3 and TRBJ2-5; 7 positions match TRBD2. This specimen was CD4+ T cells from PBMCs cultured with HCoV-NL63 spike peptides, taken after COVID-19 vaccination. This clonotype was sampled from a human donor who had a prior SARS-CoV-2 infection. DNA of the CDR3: TGTGCCATCGGGGGGGACTTAGCGTACCAAGAGACCCAGTACTTC. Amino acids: CAIGGDLAYQETQYF.